Detailed here is one T cell receptor beta chain. These data belong to a study of blood T cell repertoires in COVID-19. Overall study context: Whether acute or convalescent, the COVID-19 samples came from the United States, Italy and Spain. The analysed material was cDNA or gDNA that came from T cells, B-cell-depleted T cells, or PBMCs.

The germline V gene encodes CDR1 MNHEY and CDR2 SMNVEV (reference sequence). The CDR3 extends over 18 amino acids. Trimming stripped 2 bases from V and 0 bases from J, with 19 bases between. The authors' processing: Nucleated cell counts were estimated from reference gene primer amplification. Repertoires were generated with immunoSEQ multiplex PCR, while TCRdb's copy carries only in-frame clones and drops some. The V and J calls and clone size are taken from that table; D and trimming were inferred from the DNA. The sample records more than 95,000 clones, more than 75% being singletons. The chain links TRBV27 to TRBJ2-5, with a tentative D call TRBD2 (5 bases). Sequencing was done on a sample of peripheral blood. This clonotype was sampled from a man aged 50 to 60 with acute or convalescent COVID-19. CDR3 in DNA: TGTGCCAGCAGTTTACGTTACCAGCGGATCGCCCACCAAGAGACCCAGTACTTC. It yields the protein CASSLRYQRIAHQETQYF.